These 20 T cell receptor beta chains were all obtained from the same sample, sequenced in a study of OX40 agonist ivuxolimab in advanced cancers. Library method: the immunoSEQ multiplex PCR assay. TCRdb took this table from immuneACCESS and kept in-frame rearrangements with V and J called. Such tables lack part of the clones; where checked against another copy, unresolved V genes explain under half of the gap, and the rest is unexplained. This sample is represented by about 17,000 clones; just under 75% of them were singletons. 24% of the sample rests with the top ten. The source was CD4+ or CD8+ T cells sorted from blood, collected in a trial of the OX40 agonist ivuxolimab. The receptors here all came from an adult with an advanced solid tumor such as melanoma, head and neck, liver or kidney cancer.

The CDR3 loop reads CASSLEPFSDEQYF. CDR3 coding DNA: TGTGCCAGCAGCTTGGAGCCATTCAGCGACGAGCAGTACTTC. V usage is TRBV4-2 and J usage is TRBJ2-7; D gene ambiguous. Germline V CDR1 and CDR2: LGHNA, YNFKEQ. The CDR3 length is 14 residues. The ends were cut back, 5 bases at V and 5 bases at J, with 16 bases in the middle.

The CDR3 nucleotides read TGTGCCAGCAGTTACAGGCCGTTAAGGGCCAACGTCCTGACTTTC. This sequence encodes CASSYRPLRANVLTF. This chain uses TRBV27 with TRBJ2-6; perhaps TRBD1 as D (5 bases). The CDR3 loop spans 15 amino acids. Germline V lookup: CDR1 MNHEY, CDR2 SMNVEV (reference sequence). V was shortened by 4 bases and J by 5 bases, with 12 bases between the two germline ends.

This clone turned up a few times. This chain links TRBV6-6 with TRBJ2-7; TRBD1 is a possible D gene (6 bases). Per the germline V gene, CDR1 is MNHNY and CDR2 is SVGAGI (reference sequence). The CDR3 sequence is 14 residues long. V was cut by 0 bases and J by 6 bases, with 12 bases left in between. The DNA for the CDR3 is TGTGCCAGCAGTTACTCGAGACAGGTCCGCGAGCAGTACTTC. Encoded protein: CASSYSRQVREQYF.

The chain uses TRBV28 and TRBJ1-2, with D unclear. This CDR3 is 13 amino acids long. V gave up 2 bases and J gave up 4 bases, with 8 bases separating them. Germline V gene data show CDR1 as MDHEN and CDR2 as SYDVKM. The CDR3 here is CASSLPLSYGYTF. The CDR3 DNA is TGTGCCAGCAGTTTACCTCTAAGCTATGGCTACACCTTC.

The CDR3 region is CASSYGTGLSPLHF. CDR3 in DNA: TGTGCCAGCAGTTACGGGACAGGGCTTTCACCCCTCCACTTT. The rearrangement joins TRBV6-5 to TRBJ1-6; the match to TRBD1 covers 9 bases. V gave up 2 bases and J gave up 9 bases; unmatched junction bases: 2. This CDR3 spans 14 amino acids. Germline lookup yields CDR1 MNHEY and CDR2 SVGAGI.

The rearrangement joins TRBV7-3 to TRBJ1-6, with 8 bases aligning to TRBD1. The germline V gene encodes CDR1 SGHTA and CDR2 FQGTGA. The CDR3 spans 16 residues. Trimming removed 5 bases from V and 7 bases from J; junction bases left unmatched: 10. For the CDR3, the DNA is TGTGCCAGCAGCACCACCGGGACAGGTGGAAATTCACCCCTCCACTTT. This codes for CASSTTGTGGNSPLHF.

The chain combines TRBV2 with TRBJ2-5; D unresolved. The length of the CDR3 is 15 residues. V dropped 4 bases and J dropped 4 bases, with 16 bases sitting between them. The germline CDR1 and CDR2 sequences are SNHLY and FYNNEI. The CDR3 region is CASSASKGSGETQYF. Written as DNA, the CDR3 is TGTGCCAGCAGTGCCTCTAAGGGTTCGGGAGAGACCCAGTACTTC.

This chain uses TRBV10-3 with TRBJ2-5; 9 nucleotides line up with TRBD2. V was pared by 1 base and J by 2 bases, with 5 bases of the junction left unmatched. CDR3 size: 16 residues. Germline-derived CDR1 and CDR2 are ENHRY and SYGVKD. This CDR3 reads CAISEWRGGPQETQYF. Written as DNA, the CDR3 is TGTGCCATCAGTGAGTGGCGGGGGGGCCCTCAAGAGACCCAGTACTTC.

This chain links TRBV15 with TRBJ2-4, with D tentatively TRBD1 (6 bases). CDR1 and CDR2 (germline): LNHNV, YYDKDF (reference sequence). The CDR3 runs to 17 residues. Trimming took off 3 bases at V and 0 bases at J, with 15 bases between the two ends. CDR3 amino acids: CATSSTDRNLAKNIQYF. CDR3 sequence (DNA): TGTGCCACCAGCAGTACCGACAGGAACCTAGCCAAAAACATTCAGTACTTC.

The V gene is TRBV5-5, the J gene TRBJ2-7; D is possibly TRBD1 (6 bases). The CDR3 is 14 amino acids. Trimming took off 3 bases at V and 6 bases at J, with 16 bases between the two ends. Germline CDR1 and CDR2: SGHKS and YYEKEE (reference sequence). For the CDR3, the DNA is TGTGCCAGCAGCTCTTGGGACACTTTAGGCGAGCAGTACTTC. It yields the protein CASSSWDTLGEQYF.

This clone is classed as medium-sized (0.01 to 0.1%). The chain carries TRBV27 and TRBJ1-1; maybe TRBD1 (5 bases). V lost 6 bases and J lost 4, with 9 bases in between. The CDR3 covers 12 residues. CDR1 and CDR2 from the germline V gene are MNHEY and SMNVEV (reference sequence). The CDR3 spells CASRAGGTEAFF. CDR3 bases: TGTGCCAGCAGGGCGGGGGGCACTGAAGCTTTCTTT.

This clone was found once. The CDR3 protein is CASSVGVGYSPLHF. The DNA of the CDR3 is TGTGCCAGCAGTGTAGGAGTTGGCTATTCACCCCTCCACTTT. V is TRBV2 and J is TRBJ1-6; no reliable D call. V was cut by 4 bases and J by 8 bases, with 12 bases left in between. This CDR3 spans 14 amino acids. Germline CDR1 reads SNHLY; CDR2 reads FYNNEI.

The rearrangement joins TRBV27 to TRBJ2-7, with D perhaps matching TRBD1 or TRBD2 (6 bases each). The germline gives CDR1 MNHEY, CDR2 SMNVEV (reference sequence). The CDR3 length is 15 residues. The V and J ends lost 2 bases and 6 bases respectively, with 17 bases between them. The CDR3 region is CASSLNFRGRVEQYF. The DNA of the CDR3 is TGTGCCAGCAGTTTAAATTTCCGGGGGCGAGTCGAGCAGTACTTC.

The V call is TRBV28, the J call TRBJ1-4; no clear D. V was pared by 6 bases and J by 4 bases, with 15 bases between. The germline CDR1 and CDR2 sequences are MDHEN and SYDVKM. CDR3 length: 15 residues. For the CDR3, the DNA is TGTGCCAGCAGAACTGAGGATGCCCTTAATGAAAAACTGTTTTTT. It encodes CASRTEDALNEKLFF.

The chain links TRBV4-3 to TRBJ1-4; D is uncertain. This CDR3 spans 14 amino acids. The V and J ends lost 1 base and 4 bases respectively, with 7 bases between them. CDR1 is LGHNA, CDR2 YSLEER, per germline. This CDR3 is CASSQAGYNEKLFF. The CDR3 region has the DNA TGCGCCAGCAGCCAAGCGGGGTATAATGAAAAACTGTTTTTT.

This clone showed up just a few times. The chain has TRBV6-4 and TRBJ2-3, with D hard to call. Trimming removed 6 bases at V and 0 bases at J, with 13 bases between. Germline V gives CDR1 MRHNA, CDR2 SNTAGT. This CDR3 is 15 amino acids long. CDR3 nucleotides: TGTGCCAGCAGCCCTGGCAGAGCCAGCACAGATACGCAGTATTTT. Translating it yields CASSPGRASTDTQYF.

This clone was seen once. The chain employs TRBV9 and TRBJ1-2, with 10 nucleotides matching TRBD1. The junction had 10 bases not matched to a gene; V was cut back by 3 bases and J by 5 bases. Per germline, CDR1 SGDLS and CDR2 YYNGEE. The CDR3 extends over 16 amino acids. Here the CDR3 DNA reads TGTGCCAGCAGCGCGGGACAGGGGACAGCGTATTATGGCTACACCTTC. Protein product: CASSAGQGTAYYGYTF.

This clone was counted only a few times. The chain employs TRBV27 and TRBJ2-1; TRBD2 might be the D (5 bases). Looked up from germline, CDR1 is MNHEY and CDR2 is SMNVEV (reference sequence). Trimming cost V 2 bases and J 9 bases, with 14 bases left between them. The CDR3 contains 14 residues. In DNA, the CDR3 is TGTGCCAGCAGTTTAACCCCCTCGGGGAGTGAGCAGTTCTTC. Its translation: CASSLTPSGSEQFF.

The chain combines TRBV27 with TRBJ2-7; TRBD1 aligns across 7 bases. Per the germline V gene, CDR1 is MNHEY and CDR2 is SMNVEV (reference sequence). V shed 2 bases and J 4 bases; nucleotides not matched to a gene: 5. This CDR3 contains 14 residues. The CDR3 sequence: CASSLGQGVYEQYF. As DNA, the CDR3 is TGTGCCAGCAGTTTAGGGCAGGGGGTGTACGAGCAGTACTTC.

This chain joins TRBV5-6 and TRBJ2-1; 15 bases are a match to TRBD2. J gave up 9 bases and V 4 bases, and 8 bases lay outside the gene matches. Germline loops: CDR1 SGHDT, CDR2 YYEEEE. The length of the CDR3 is 16 residues. As DNA, the CDR3 is TGTGCCAGCAGCCCAGGACTAGCGGGGGGGCTGGGTGAGCAGTTCTTC. Residues: CASSPGLAGGLGEQFF.